The table lists the clone carrying this T cell receptor beta chain with a count of one. The data belong to a study of OX40 agonist ivuxolimab in advanced cancers. The protocol was immunoSEQ multiplex PCR, while the TCRdb copy is restricted to in-frame clones and leaves out a portion. The sample lists roughly 40,000 clones; nearly 90% were seen once. The V segment lost 7 bases and the J segment 6 bases; nucleotides outside the gene matches: 13. The CDR3 totals 16 residues. Germline CDR1 and CDR2: LNHDA and SQIVND (reference sequence). The sequences come from CD4+ or CD8+ T cells sorted from blood, collected in a trial of the OX40 agonist ivuxolimab. The chain uses TRBV19 and TRBJ2-1; 9 bases line up with TRBD1. The TCR sequence derives from an adult with an advanced solid tumor such as melanoma, head and neck, liver or kidney cancer. CDR3 bases: TGTGCCAGTAACTCCTTGTGGGGGACAGGGACCAATGAGCAGTTCTTC. Translated, it gives CASNSLWGTGTNEQFF.